This T cell receptor (beta chain) was identified during a study of T cells expressing NK-cell markers. For the study at large: HCMV seropositivity characterized seven of the eight sequenced donors, and seronegativity one.

TCRdb processed the 5' RACE reads again and assigns one entry to each CDR3 protein, with no DNA. In total, the table holds 350,000 to 500,000 distinct CDR3 sequences. Germline V gene sequence: CDR1 SGDLS, CDR2 YYNGEE. The CDR3 runs 15 residues. The sequence was obtained from a woman between 18 and 75 years old in good health. The chain joins TRBV9 to TRBJ2-1; TCRdb calls TRBD2, which cannot be checked without DNA. Sequencing input: blood T cells: a sorted CD56 or NKG2C T cell subset, CD4+ or CD8+ T cells, or bulk PBMC T cells (not recorded which). The CDR3 is CASSVAGVGYNEQFF.